This note documents a single TCR beta chain sequence. Its target is not known. The source of the sample is a study of T cell responses to AZD1222 COVID-19 vaccine. Study-wide points: Mostly white British, mostly female donors; authors suggested clonal diversity may be underestimated. Epitopes outside B.1.351 and B.1.1.7 mutated regions reportedly drew nearly half of spike TCRs.

V dropped 2 bases and J dropped 3 bases, with 11 bases sitting between them. The CDR3 runs 14 residues. Germline V gene data show CDR1 as SGHRS and CDR2 as YFSETQ. Data came from immunoSEQ multiplex PCR; TCRdb stores just in-frame clones and leaves some out. The sample has about 200,000 clones; around 93% are singletons. The TCR sequence derives from an adult who received the AZD1222 COVID-19 vaccine. Source: peripheral blood, taken 28 days after the second AZD1222 dose. The chain is built from TRBV5-1 and TRBJ1-1, with D perhaps TRBD1 (5 bases). The CDR3 loop reads CASSFQGSDTEAFF. The CDR3 DNA reads TGCGCCAGCAGCTTTCAGGGCTCGGACACTGAAGCTTTCTTT. Filled out from reference TRBV5-1 and TRBJ1-1, the complete variable domain reads KAGVTQTPRYLIKTRGQQVTLSCSPISGHRSVSWYQQTPGQGLQFLFEYFSETQRNKGNFPGRFSGRQFSNSRSEMNVSTLELGDSALYLCASSFQGSDTEAFFGQGTRLTVV.